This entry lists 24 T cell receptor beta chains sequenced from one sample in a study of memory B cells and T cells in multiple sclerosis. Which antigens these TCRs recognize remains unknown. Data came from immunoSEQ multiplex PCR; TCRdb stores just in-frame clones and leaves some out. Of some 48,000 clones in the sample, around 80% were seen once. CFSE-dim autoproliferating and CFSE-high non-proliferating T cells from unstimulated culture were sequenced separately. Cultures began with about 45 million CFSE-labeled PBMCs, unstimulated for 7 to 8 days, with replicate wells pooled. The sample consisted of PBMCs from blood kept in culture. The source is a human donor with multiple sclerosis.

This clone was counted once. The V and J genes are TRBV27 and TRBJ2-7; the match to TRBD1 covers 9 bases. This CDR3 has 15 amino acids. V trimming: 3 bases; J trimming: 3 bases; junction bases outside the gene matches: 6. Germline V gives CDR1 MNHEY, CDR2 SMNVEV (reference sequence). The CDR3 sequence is CASSFRQGVNYEQYF. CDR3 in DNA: TGTGCCAGCAGTTTTAGACAGGGGGTTAACTACGAGCAGTACTTC.

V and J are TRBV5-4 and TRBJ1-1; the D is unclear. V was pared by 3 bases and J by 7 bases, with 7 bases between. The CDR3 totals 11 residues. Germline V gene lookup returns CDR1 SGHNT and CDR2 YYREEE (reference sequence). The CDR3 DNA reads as TGTGCCAGCAGCTCGGACCGTGAAGCTTTCTTT. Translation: CASSSDREAFF. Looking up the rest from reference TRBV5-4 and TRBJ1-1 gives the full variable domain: ETGVTQSPTHLIKTRGQQVTLRCSSQSGHNTVSWYQQALGQGPQFIFQYYREEENGRGNFPPRFSGLQFPNYSSELNVNALELDDSALYLCASSSDREAFFGQGTRLTVV.

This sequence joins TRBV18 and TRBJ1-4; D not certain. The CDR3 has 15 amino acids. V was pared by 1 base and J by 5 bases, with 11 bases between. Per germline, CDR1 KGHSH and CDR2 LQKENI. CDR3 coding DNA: TGTGCCAGCTCACCACAAGGGCAAAAAAATGAAAAACTGTTTTTT. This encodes CASSPQGQKNEKLFF.

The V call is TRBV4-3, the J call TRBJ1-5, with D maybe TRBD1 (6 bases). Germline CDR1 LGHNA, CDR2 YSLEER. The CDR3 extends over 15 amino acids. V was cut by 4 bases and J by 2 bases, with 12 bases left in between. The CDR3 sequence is CASSPDRYGNQPQHF. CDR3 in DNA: TGCGCCAGCAGCCCCGACAGGTATGGCAATCAGCCCCAGCATTTT.

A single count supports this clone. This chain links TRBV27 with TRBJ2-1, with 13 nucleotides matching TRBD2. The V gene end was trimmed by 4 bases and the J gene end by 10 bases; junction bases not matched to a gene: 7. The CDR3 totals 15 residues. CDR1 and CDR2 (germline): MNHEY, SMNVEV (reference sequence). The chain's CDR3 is CASSWTSGGSGEQFF. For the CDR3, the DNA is TGTGCCAGCAGTTGGACTAGCGGGGGATCGGGGGAGCAGTTCTTC.

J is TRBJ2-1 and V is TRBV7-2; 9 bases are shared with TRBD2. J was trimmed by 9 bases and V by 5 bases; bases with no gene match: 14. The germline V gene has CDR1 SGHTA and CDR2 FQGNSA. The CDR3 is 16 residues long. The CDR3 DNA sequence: TGTGCCAGCAGCCCCTACCAGTCGCGGGGGGGCTTTGAGCAGTTCTTC. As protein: CASSPYQSRGGFEQFF.

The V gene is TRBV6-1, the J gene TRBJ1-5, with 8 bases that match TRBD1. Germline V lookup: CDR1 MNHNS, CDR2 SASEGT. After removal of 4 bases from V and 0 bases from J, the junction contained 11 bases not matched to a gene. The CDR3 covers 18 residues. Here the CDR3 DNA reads TGTGCCAGCAGTGCCAGGGGGCTTTTGGCGTATAGCAATCAGCCCCAGCATTTT. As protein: CASSARGLLAYSNQPQHF.

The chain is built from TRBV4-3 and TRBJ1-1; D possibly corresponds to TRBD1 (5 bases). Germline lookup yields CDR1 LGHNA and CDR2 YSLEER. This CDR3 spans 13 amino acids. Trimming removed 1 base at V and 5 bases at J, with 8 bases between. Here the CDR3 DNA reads TGCGCCAGCAGCCAAGTGGGGGGAACTGAAGCTTTCTTT. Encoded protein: CASSQVGGTEAFF.

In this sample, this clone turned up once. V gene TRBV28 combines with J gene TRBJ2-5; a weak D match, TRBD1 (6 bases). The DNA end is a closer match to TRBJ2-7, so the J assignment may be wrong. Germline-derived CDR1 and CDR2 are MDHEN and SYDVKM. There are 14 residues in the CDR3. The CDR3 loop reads CASNRDGEFYEQYF. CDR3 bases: TGTGCCAGCAACAGGGACGGAGAATTTTACGAGCAGTACTTC.

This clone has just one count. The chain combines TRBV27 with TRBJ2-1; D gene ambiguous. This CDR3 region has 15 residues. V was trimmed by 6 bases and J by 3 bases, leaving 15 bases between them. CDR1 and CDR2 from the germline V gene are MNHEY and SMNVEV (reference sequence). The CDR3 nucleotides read TGTGCCAGCAGCCTAACACCTCTGTTCTACAATGAGCAGTTCTTC. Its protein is CASSLTPLFYNEQFF.

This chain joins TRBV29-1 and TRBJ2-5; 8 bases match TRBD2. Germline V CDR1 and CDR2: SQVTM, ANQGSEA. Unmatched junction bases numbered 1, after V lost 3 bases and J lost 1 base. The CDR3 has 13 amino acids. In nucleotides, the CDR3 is TGCAGCGTTGAGGGGACTAGCCAAGAGACCCAGTACTTC. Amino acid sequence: CSVEGTSQETQYF. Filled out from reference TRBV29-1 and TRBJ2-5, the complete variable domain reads SAVISQKPSRDICQRGTSLTIQCQVDSQVTMMFWYRQQPGQSLTLIATANQGSEATYESGFVIDKFPISRPNLTFSTLTVSNMSPEDSSIYLCSVEGTSQETQYFGPGTRLLVL.

DNA for the CDR3: TGTGCCAGCAGAAAAAGGTCCACCGGGGAGCTGTTTTTT. Encoded protein: CASRKRSTGELFF. V usage is TRBV28 and J usage is TRBJ2-2, with D unresolved. V was trimmed by 6 bases and J by 4 bases, leaving 9 bases between them. Germline CDR1 is MDHEN and CDR2 is SYDVKM. The CDR3 runs to 13 residues.

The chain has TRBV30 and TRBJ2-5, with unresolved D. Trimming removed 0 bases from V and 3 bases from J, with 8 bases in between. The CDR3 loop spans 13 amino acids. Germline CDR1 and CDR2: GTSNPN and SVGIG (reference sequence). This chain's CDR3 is CAWSVWAKETQYF. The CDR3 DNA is TGTGCCTGGAGTGTCTGGGCAAAAGAGACCCAGTACTTC.

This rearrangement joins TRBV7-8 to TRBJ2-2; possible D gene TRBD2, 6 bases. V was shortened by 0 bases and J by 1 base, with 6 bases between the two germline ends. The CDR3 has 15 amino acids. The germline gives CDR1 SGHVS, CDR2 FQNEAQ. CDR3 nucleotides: TGTGCCAGCAGCTTAGCGGAGGGGAACACCGGGGAGCTGTTTTTT. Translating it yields CASSLAEGNTGELFF.

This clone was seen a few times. Here the CDR3 reads CASSLAYRTVNYGYTF. The CDR3 DNA reads as TGTGCCAGCAGCTTAGCGTACAGGACAGTAAACTATGGCTACACCTTC. The chain links TRBV7-2 to TRBJ1-2, with a possible D match to TRBD1 (6 bases). The CDR3 length is 16 residues. Deletions cut 0 bases from V and 2 bases from J, with 13 bases between. Germline assignment: CDR1 SGHTA and CDR2 FQGNSA.

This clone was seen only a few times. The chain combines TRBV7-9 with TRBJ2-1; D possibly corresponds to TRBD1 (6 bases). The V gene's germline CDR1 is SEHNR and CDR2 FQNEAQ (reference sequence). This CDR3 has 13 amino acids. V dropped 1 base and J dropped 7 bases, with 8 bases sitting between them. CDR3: CASSLVGGNEQFF. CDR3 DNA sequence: TGTGCCAGCAGCTTAGTAGGGGGAAATGAGCAGTTCTTC.

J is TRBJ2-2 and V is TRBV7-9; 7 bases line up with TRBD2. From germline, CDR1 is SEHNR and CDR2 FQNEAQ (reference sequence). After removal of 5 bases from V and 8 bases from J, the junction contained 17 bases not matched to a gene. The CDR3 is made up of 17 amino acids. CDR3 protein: CASSATTGTMGSGELFF. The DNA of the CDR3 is TGTGCCAGCAGCGCGACAACCGGGACTATGGGCTCGGGGGAGCTGTTTTTT.

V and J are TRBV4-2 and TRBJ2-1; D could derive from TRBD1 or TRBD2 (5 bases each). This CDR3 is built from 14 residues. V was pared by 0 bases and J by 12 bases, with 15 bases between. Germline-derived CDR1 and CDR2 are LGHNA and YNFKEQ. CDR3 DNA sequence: TGTGCCAGCAGCCAAGAAATATCTTATGGGGGGCAGTTCTTC. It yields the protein CASSQEISYGGQFF.

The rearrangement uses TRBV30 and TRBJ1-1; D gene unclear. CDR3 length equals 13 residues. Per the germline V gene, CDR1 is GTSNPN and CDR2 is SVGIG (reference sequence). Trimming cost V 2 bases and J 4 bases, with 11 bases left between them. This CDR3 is CAWSPRRSTEAFF. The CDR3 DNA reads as TGTGCCTGGAGTCCCCGGAGGAGCACTGAAGCTTTCTTT.

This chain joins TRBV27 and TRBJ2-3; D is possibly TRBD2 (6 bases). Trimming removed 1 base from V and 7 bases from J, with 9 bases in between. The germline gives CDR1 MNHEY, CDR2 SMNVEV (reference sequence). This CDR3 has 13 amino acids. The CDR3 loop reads CASSLLGDYTQYF. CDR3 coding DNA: TGTGCCAGCAGTTTATTGGGGGACTATACGCAGTATTTT.

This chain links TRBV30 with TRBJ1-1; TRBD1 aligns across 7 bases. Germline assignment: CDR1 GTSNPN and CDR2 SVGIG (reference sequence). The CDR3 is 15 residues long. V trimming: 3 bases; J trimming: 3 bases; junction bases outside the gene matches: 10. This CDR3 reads CAWRVGAGGDTEAFF. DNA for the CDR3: TGTGCCTGGAGGGTAGGGGCAGGGGGGGACACTGAAGCTTTCTTT.

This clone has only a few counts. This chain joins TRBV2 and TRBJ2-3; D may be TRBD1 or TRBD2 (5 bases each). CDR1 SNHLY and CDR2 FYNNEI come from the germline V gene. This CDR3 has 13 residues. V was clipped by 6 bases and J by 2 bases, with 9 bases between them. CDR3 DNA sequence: TGTGCCAGCAGGGGGGAGTCCACAGATACGCAGTATTTT. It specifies CASRGESTDTQYF.

CDR3 nucleotide sequence: TGCGCCAGCAGCCAAGAAGACAGGGCGCATGAAAAACTGTTTTTT. Encoded protein: CASSQEDRAHEKLFF. The genes are TRBV4-3 and TRBJ1-4; 7 bases line up with TRBD1. Germline CDR1 and CDR2: LGHNA and YSLEER. The CDR3 is 15 amino acids. V trimming: 0 bases; J trimming: 6 bases; junction bases outside the gene matches: 4.

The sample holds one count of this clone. CDR3 protein: CASSPTGDSGGYTF. The CDR3 coding sequence is TGTGCCAGCTCACCAACGGGGGATTCGGGTGGCTACACCTTC. The V gene is TRBV18, the J gene TRBJ1-2, with D perhaps matching TRBD1 (5 bases). CDR3 length equals 14 residues. The ends were cut back, 2 bases at V and 7 bases at J, with 14 bases in the middle. CDR1 is KGHSH, CDR2 LQKENI, per germline. Looking up the rest from reference TRBV18 and TRBJ1-2 gives the full variable domain: NAGVMQNPRHLVRRRGQEARLRCSPMKGHSHVYWYRQLPEEGLKFMVYLQKENIIDESGMPKERFSAEFPKEGPSILRIQQVVRGDSAAYFCASSPTGDSGGYTFGSGTRLTVV.